The TCR beta chain under discussion was sequenced for a study of glioma-infiltrating T cells. Study-level findings and limits: Shared blood CDR3 signature motifs marked patients with low tissue-blood divergence. Only very few CDR3 sequences appeared in both tissue and blood. Gliomas, especially low-grade, showed above-expected tissue-blood divergence; non-neoplastic patients showed below.

CDR1 and CDR2 (germline): MDHEN, SYDVKM. The CDR3 runs 17 residues. To note about this clonotype: Its antigen is undetermined. A read error may produce the germline difference seen at one junction end.

Using RNA template, CDR3s of TCR alpha and beta were amplified with iRepertoire arm-PCR. One-step reverse transcription and amplification started from around 100-400 ng of tissue mRNA or PBMC total RNA. MiXCR was run by TCRdb on the multiplex PCR reads, yielding one entry per CDR3 protein. The table records fewer than 500,000 distinct CDR3 sequences, roughly 41% of them present only once. The rearrangement uses TRBV28 and TRBJ1-6, with D tentatively TRBD1 (5 bases). This clonotype originated in a human donor with low-grade glioma or glioblastoma, undergoing nonglioma brain surgery, or in good health (not recorded which). Material for sequencing was glioma tissue, nonneoplastic brain tissue, or PBMCs (not recorded which). The CDR3 loop reads CASGLGAGPSYNSPLHF. DNA of the CDR3: TGTGCCAGCGGTTTAGGGGCCGGACCCTCCTATAATTCACCCCTCCACTTT.